Presented here are 21 T cell receptor beta chains from one specimen sequenced in a study of Ad26.COV2.S vaccination and SARS-CoV-2 variants. Method: immunoSEQ multiplex PCR; TCRdb's copy keeps in-frame clones and lacks some. This sample yields about 350,000 clones, of which roughly 85% are seen a single time; approximately 3.5% belongs to the top ten. The treatment was: 19 received Ad26.COV2.S at low or high dose, single or two shots; 5 received placebo; per-sample allocation not given. Collection of the samples took place on day 63 after the first injection of vaccine or placebo. The input for sequencing was peripheral blood, taken in a trial of Ad26.COV2.S vaccine versus placebo. The receptors were gathered from a person aged 18 to 65 who received the Ad26.COV2.S COVID-19 vaccine or a placebo.

The chain has TRBV7-6 and TRBJ2-6; no clear D. Germline loops: CDR1 SGHVS, CDR2 FNYEAQ. The CDR3 totals 11 residues. V lost 2 bases and J lost 15, with 8 bases in between. The CDR3 loop is CASSLNSDLTF. CDR3 DNA: TGTGCCAGCAGCTTAAATTCAGACCTGACTTTC.

The chain carries TRBV14 and TRBJ2-1; 7 bases map to TRBD1. Germline CDR1 is SGHDN and CDR2 is FVKESK. CDR3 length: 14 residues. V shed 5 bases, J shed 5 bases, and the junction held 6 bases outside the gene matches. This CDR3 reads CASSSQGPHNEQFF. As DNA, the CDR3 is TGTGCCAGCAGCTCACAGGGGCCGCACAATGAGCAGTTCTTC.

This clone was seen a few times. This sequence joins TRBV19 and TRBJ1-2; 7 bases agree with TRBD1. V gave up 7 bases and J gave up 4 bases; unmatched junction bases: 9. Looked up from germline, CDR1 is LNHDA and CDR2 is SQIVND (reference sequence). The CDR3 runs 14 residues. CDR3 amino acids: CASTGTVSPYGYTF. The DNA for the CDR3 is TGTGCCAGTACCGGGACAGTCTCCCCCTATGGCTACACCTTC.

The chain uses TRBV29-1 and TRBJ2-2; 8 bases line up with TRBD2. The length of the CDR3 is 15 residues. V lost 7 bases and J lost 3; bases outside the gene matches: 10. CDR1 and CDR2 (germline): SQVTM, ANQGSEA. CDR3 residues: CSGLGTRGHTGELFF. The DNA of the CDR3 is TGCAGCGGGTTGGGGACTAGAGGGCACACCGGGGAGCTGTTTTTT.

The chain joins TRBV9 to TRBJ2-1; D is perhaps TRBD1 or TRBD2 (6 bases each). The CDR3 length is 16 residues. Looked up from germline, CDR1 is SGDLS and CDR2 is YYNGEE. Trimming removed 7 bases at V and 8 bases at J, with 25 bases between. CDR3 loop: CASSVGGGDPRDEQFF. The DNA for the CDR3 is TGTGCCAGCTCGGTCGGGGGCGGGGACCCCAGGGATGAGCAGTTCTTC.

Only one count was recorded for this clone. The J gene is TRBJ2-7, the V gene TRBV11-3; 8 bases agree with TRBD1. The germline gives CDR1 SGHNT, CDR2 YENEEA. This CDR3 spans 14 amino acids. The trim removed 1 base at V and 1 base at J, leaving 0 bases unmatched. The DNA of the CDR3 is TGTGCCAGCAGCTTAGGGACAGGGTCCTACGAGCAGTACTTC. Translating gives CASSLGTGSYEQYF.

The chain is built from TRBV5-1 and TRBJ1-1; 7 nucleotides align to TRBD1. The J segment lost 9 bases and the V segment lost 4 bases, leaving 3 bases of the junction unmatched. The CDR3 length is 11 residues. CDR1 SGHRS and CDR2 YFSETQ come from the germline V gene. The CDR3 sequence: CASSVGQQAFF. As DNA, the CDR3 is TGCGCCAGCAGCGTGGGACAGCAAGCTTTCTTT. The whole variable domain, remainder taken from reference TRBV5-1 and TRBJ1-1, is KAGVTQTPRYLIKTRGQQVTLSCSPISGHRSVSWYQQTPGQGLQFLFEYFSETQRNKGNFPGRFSGRQFSNSRSEMNVSTLELGDSALYLCASSVGQQAFFGQGTRLTVV.

V and J are TRBV28 and TRBJ2-4, with D possibly being TRBD1 or TRBD2 (5 bases each). Deletions cut 7 bases from V and 12 bases from J, with 28 bases between. Germline V gives CDR1 MDHEN, CDR2 SYDVKM. The CDR3 spans 16 residues. CDR3 sequence reads: CASTLERGREKQSQYF. In nucleotides, the CDR3 is TGTGCCAGCACCTTGGAGAGGGGACGGGAAAAACAAAGTCAGTACTTC. The full variable domain, with the rest looked up from reference TRBV28 and TRBJ2-4, is DVKVTQSSRYLVKRTGEKVFLECVQDMDHENMFWYRQDPGLGLRLIYFSYDVKMKEKGDIPEGYSVSREKKERFSLILESASTNQTSMYLCASTLERGREKQSQYFGAGTRLSVL.

The chain links TRBV6-5 to TRBJ1-4; D may be TRBD1 (6 bases). Between the trimmed V and J ends, which lost 5 bases and 0 bases, there was a span of 10 bases. The CDR3 is 15 amino acids. Germline CDR1 is MNHEY and CDR2 is SVGAGI. CDR3 DNA sequence: TGTGCCAGCAGTCGAGAGGGGGCAACTAATGAAAAACTGTTTTTT. Translated: CASSREGATNEKLFF.

V usage is TRBV2 and J usage is TRBJ2-2, with unresolved D. Germline values: CDR1 SNHLY, CDR2 FYNNEI. The ends were cut back, 7 bases at V and 0 bases at J, with 9 bases in the middle. This CDR3 is 14 amino acids long. The CDR3 DNA reads TGTGCCAGCAAGAGCCAGCCGAACACCGGGGAGCTGTTTTTT. The encoded protein is CASKSQPNTGELFF.

The chain combines TRBV24-1 with TRBJ2-5; D gene ambiguous. Per germline, CDR1 KGHDR and CDR2 SFDVKD. CDR3 size: 14 residues. Between the trimmed V and J ends, which lost 3 bases and 2 bases, there was a span of 9 bases. The CDR3 DNA is TGTGCCACCAGTGATCCGGGCACACAAGAGACCCAGTACTTC. It specifies CATSDPGTQETQYF.

CDR3 sequence reads: CASSRGVDSPLHF. DNA of the CDR3: TGTGCCAGTAGTCGGGGAGTAGATTCACCCCTCCACTTT. The chain carries TRBV19 and TRBJ1-6; no definite D call. Germline V CDR1 and CDR2: LNHDA, SQIVND (reference sequence). The V end lost 5 bases, the J end lost 8 bases, and 10 bases lay between the germline ends. The length of the CDR3 is 13 residues.

The chain employs TRBV3-1 (or the pseudogene TRBV3-2) and TRBJ2-5; D might be TRBD2 (7 bases). V lost 6 bases and J 4 bases, leaving 18 bases between the germline ends. The CDR3 contains 15 residues. The germline CDR1 and CDR2 sequences are LGHDT and YNNKEL (reference sequence). The CDR3 loop reads CASRKLGRGPETQYF. CDR3 DNA sequence: TGTGCCAGCAGAAAATTGGGGCGGGGGCCAGAGACCCAGTACTTC.

The chain couples TRBV19 to TRBJ2-6, with TRBD1 as a possible D gene (6 bases). With 5 bases removed from V and 1 base from J, the gap between germline ends came to 12 bases. There are 16 residues in the CDR3. Germline CDR1 reads LNHDA; CDR2 reads SQIVND (reference sequence). The CDR3 loop reads CASSPDRTSGANVLTF. The CDR3 bases are TGTGCCAGTAGTCCCGACAGGACTTCTGGGGCCAACGTCCTGACTTTC.

The V gene is TRBV10-2, the J gene TRBJ1-3; D is unclear. Germline assignment: CDR1 WSHSY and CDR2 SAAADI. V lost 10 bases to trimming and J lost 0 bases, with 16 bases between them. The CDR3 runs to 15 residues. Here the CDR3 reads CATQPGDSSGNTIYF. The CDR3, as DNA: TGCGCCACCCAGCCCGGAGATAGCTCTGGAAACACCATATATTTT.

CDR3 in DNA: TGTGCCAGCAGCATTAGTAGGGTGGGTAATCTGGACAGATCTAGCAATCAGCCCCAGCATTTT. Protein product: CASSISRVGNLDRSSNQPQHF. The rearrangement joins TRBV7-8 to TRBJ1-5; tentative D call: TRBD1 (6 bases). The CDR3 extends over 21 amino acids. Germline loops: CDR1 SGHVS, CDR2 FQNEAQ. Trimming pared 5 bases from V and 0 bases from J, leaving 29 bases between.

In this sample, this clone turned up once. The chain uses TRBV30 and TRBJ2-1; 10 nucleotides match TRBD2. The ends lost 5 bases at V and 9 bases at J; junction bases unmatched: 10. Germline V gene data show CDR1 as GTSNPN and CDR2 as SVGIG (reference sequence). The length of the CDR3 is 14 residues. The CDR3 is CAWSRLAGDVEQFF. The CDR3 nucleotides are TGTGCCTGGTCGCGGCTAGCGGGAGACGTTGAGCAGTTCTTC. The full variable domain, completed using reference TRBV30 and TRBJ2-1, is SQTIHQWPATLVQPVGSPLSLECTVEGTSNPNLYWYRQAAGRGLQLLFYSVGIGQISSEVPQNLSASRPQDRQFILSSKKLLLSDSGFYLCAWSRLAGDVEQFFGPGTRLTVL.

The chain uses TRBV14 and TRBJ2-5; a weak D match, TRBD1 (6 bases). V gave up 3 bases and J gave up 8 bases, with 16 bases separating them. The CDR3 is made up of 14 amino acids. Germline V gene lookup returns CDR1 SGHDN and CDR2 FVKESK. CDR3 bases: TGTGCCAGCAGCCATACGACAGGCCCCTTCACCCAGTACTTC. This codes for CASSHTTGPFTQYF.

Note on this clone: This same CDR3 is encoded by further DNA sequences in the sample. This chain joins TRBV5-1 and TRBJ2-1, with D perhaps matching TRBD2 (5 bases). Germline CDR1 reads SGHRS; CDR2 reads YFSETQ. Trimming left V 0 bases short and J 4 bases short, with 11 bases between. The CDR3 totals 15 residues. The CDR3 spells CASSLVSGPYNEQFF. Here the CDR3 DNA reads TGCGCCAGCAGCTTGGTGAGCGGCCCGTACAATGAGCAGTTCTTC. Combining the CDR3 with reference TRBV5-1 and TRBJ2-1 gives the whole variable domain KAGVTQTPRYLIKTRGQQVTLSCSPISGHRSVSWYQQTPGQGLQFLFEYFSETQRNKGNFPGRFSGRQFSNSRSEMNVSTLELGDSALYLCASSLVSGPYNEQFFGPGTRLTVL.

This clone was recorded only once. V and J are TRBV7-8 and TRBJ2-1, with 9 bases lining up with TRBD1. Germline lookup yields CDR1 SGHVS and CDR2 FQNEAQ. This CDR3 has 15 residues. With 6 bases clipped from V and 4 bases from J, the junction kept 7 bases outside the gene matches. Written as DNA, the CDR3 is TGTGCCAGCAGATCGGACAGGGGATCTTACAATGAGCAGTTCTTC. Amino acids: CASRSDRGSYNEQFF.

This chain uses TRBV5-1 with TRBJ2-7, with D possibly matching TRBD1 (6 bases). CDR1 is SGHRS and CDR2 is YFSETQ in the germline V gene. The CDR3 spans 17 residues. V was cut by 0 bases and J by 8 bases, with 24 bases left in between. The CDR3 DNA sequence: TGCGCCAGCAGCTTGGCCCAATCTGGGACAAGTGCTACTCAGCAGTACTTC. The encoded protein is CASSLAQSGTSATQQYF.